Reported below is one T cell receptor beta chain. CDR3 length equals 14 residues. V lost 5 bases and J lost 0, with 9 bases in between. Germline CDR1 MNHEY, CDR2 SMNVEV (reference sequence). PCR involved 60 Vbeta and 13 Jbeta primers. Using immunoSEQ multiplex PCR, the repertoire was profiled, and TCRdb retains in-frame clones only, with some absent. The sample features 30,000 to 35,000 clones, with 3.4% in its top ten. This entry belongs to a study of cytomegalovirus exposure and HLA in healthy donors. Material for sequencing was PBMCs. The TCR was taken from a woman between 35 and 50 years old in good health and CMV-seropositive. The V and J genes are TRBV27 and TRBJ2-3; TRBD2 might be the D (5 bases). CDR3 region: CASSTERSTDTQYF. CDR3 nucleotide sequence: TGTGCCAGCAGTACCGAGCGGAGCACAGATACGCAGTATTTT.